This T cell receptor beta chain comes out of a study of patients and donors after allogeneic stem cell transplantation. TCRdb reprocessed the RT-PCR reads with MiXCR, giving one entry per CDR3 protein. The table shows about 87,000 distinct CDR3 sequences, with approximately 5% occurring only once. The CDR3 runs to 15 residues. V was pared by 3 bases and J by 3 bases, with 6 bases of the junction left unmatched. The germline gives CDR1 SGHTS, CDR2 YDEGEE. The chain combines TRBV5-8 with TRBJ2-3; 8 bases are a match to TRBD1. The material sequenced was blood, either unsorted or a sorted T cell fraction (not recorded which). The TCR was taken from a human donor who was either an allogeneic HSCT recipient or a stem cell or donor lymphocyte infusion donor (not recorded which). It is not recorded whose cells these are; they may come from a transplant donor. The DNA of the CDR3 is TGTGCCAGCAGCTCGCAGGGGGCATGGACAGATACGCAGTATTTT. Translating it yields CASSSQGAWTDTQYF.